What follows describes a single T cell receptor (beta chain). What it recognizes is unknown. The CDR3 has 13 amino acids. V was pared by 6 bases and J by 7 bases, with 3 bases of the junction left unmatched. From germline, CDR1 is SGHTA and CDR2 FQGNSA. One entry per CDR3 protein results from TCRdb running MiXCR on the 5' RACE reads. The repertoire consists of 450,000 or so distinct CDR3 sequences, with about 18% occurring once and the leading ten covering approximately 12%. The data originate from a study of identical twins. Study-level points and caveats: Carriage of fewer insertions was seen in abundant cord blood beta clonotypes, whereas memory repertoires showed none. Twin-shared out-of-frame alpha sequences showed excess low generation probability.

The gene calls are TRBV7-2 and TRBJ2-1; 10 bases match TRBD1. The receptor comes from a man over 45 in good health. The source material was naive T cells sorted from blood. The CDR3: CASRRDRGNEQFF. CDR3 nucleotide sequence: TGTGCCAGCAGACGGGACAGGGGTAATGAGCAGTTCTTC.